This T cell receptor (beta chain) was sequenced during a study of beta chain features in type 1 diabetes. In the study overall: Healthy donors and patients showed comparable age, gender and cell yields.

General study results and limits: TCRB rearrangement may or may not be influenced by HLA type; here this remained unresolved. In all four CD4+ subsets, TCRB CDR3 length was significantly, moderately reduced in type 1 diabetes.

Reverse transcription of all isolated RNA meant that expressed TCRB transcripts were sequenced. Generated by immunoSEQ multiplex PCR, the TCRdb table keeps only in-frame clones and is missing some. The data show 300,000 to 350,000 clones, with roughly a tenth seen just once and roughly 1% held by the top ten. Sorting that relied on CD45RO/CCR7/CD25/CD127/CD95/CD27 yielded CD4+ naive, central memory, regulatory and stem cell-like memory cells. Each of the sorted populations had a purity greater than 95%. Germline loops: CDR1 MNHEY, CDR2 SMNVEV (reference sequence). This CDR3 has 17 amino acids. Trimming removed 0 bases from V and 2 bases from J; junction bases left unmatched: 9. This clone was detected only a few times. Its antigen is currently unknown.

The V call is TRBV27, the J call TRBJ1-2, with 7 bases fitting TRBD1. This clonotype was obtained from a man aged 30 to 45 with type 1 diabetes. The sample taken for sequencing was central memory CD4+ T cells from blood. The CDR3 region has the DNA TGTGCCAGCAGTTTATCGATAAAAGGGGGCGCGAACTATGGCTACACCTTC. It yields the protein CASSLSIKGGANYGYTF.